Following are 18 T cell receptor beta chains from one sample sequenced in a study of blood T cell repertoires in COVID-19. Clones were read by immunoSEQ multiplex PCR, and TCRdb kept only the in-frame ones, dropping some. The sample carries about 240,000 clones, about 80% recorded once. The sequencing input was peripheral blood. Receptor source: an elderly woman with acute or convalescent COVID-19.

This clone showed up just a few times. This sequence joins TRBV5-1 and TRBJ1-6; D perhaps matches TRBD1 (5 bases). The CDR3 is 14 amino acids. Trimming left V 0 bases short and J 10 bases short, with 11 bases between. The germline CDR1 and CDR2 sequences are SGHRS and YFSETQ. Here the CDR3 DNA reads TGCGCCAGCAGCTTGGAAGGGGTTGCGTCACCCCTCCACTTT. Its protein product is CASSLEGVASPLHF.

This clone was picked up a small number of times. The genes are TRBV28 and TRBJ2-1; 7 bases fit TRBD1. Germline values: CDR1 MDHEN, CDR2 SYDVKM. The CDR3 has 12 amino acids. With 2 bases clipped from V and 10 bases from J, the junction kept 2 bases outside the gene matches. The CDR3 DNA is TGTGCCAGCAGTTTAGCGGACAGGGAGCAGTTCTTC. Its protein is CASSLADREQFF.

The V and J genes are TRBV12-3 or TRBV12-4 and TRBJ1-1, with 8 bases lining up with TRBD1. This CDR3 region has 13 residues. Trimming removed 5 bases from V and 4 bases from J; junction bases left unmatched: 3. The CDR3 protein is CASSRQGFTEAFF. CDR3 bases: TGTGCCAGCAGTCGACAGGGGTTCACTGAAGCTTTCTTT.

The gene calls are TRBV3-1 (or the pseudogene TRBV3-2) and TRBJ2-1; 11 bases line up with TRBD2. From germline, CDR1 is LGHDT and CDR2 YNNKEL (reference sequence). Unmatched junction bases numbered 4, after V lost 8 bases and J lost 7 bases. The CDR3 covers 13 residues. This CDR3 reads CASGTSGGNEQFF. For the CDR3, the DNA is TGTGCCAGCGGAACTAGCGGGGGAAATGAGCAGTTCTTC.

The chain recombines TRBV19 with TRBJ1-3; 7 bases map to TRBD1. V was pared by 5 bases and J by 0 bases, with 4 bases of the junction left unmatched. The CDR3 totals 15 residues. Germline CDR1 and CDR2: LNHDA and SQIVND (reference sequence). CDR3 protein: CASSFRTGSGNTIYF. The CDR3, as DNA: TGTGCCAGTAGTTTTCGGACAGGCTCTGGAAACACCATATATTTT. Using reference TRBV19 and TRBJ1-3 for the parts outside the CDR3, the full variable domain is DGGITQSPKYLFRKEGQNVTLSCEQNLNHDAMYWYRQDPGQGLRLIYYSQIVNDFQKGDIAEGYSVSREKKESFPLTVTSAQKNPTAFYLCASSFRTGSGNTIYFGEGSWLTVV.

The sample holds a few counts of this clone. The chain links TRBV9 to TRBJ1-3; D is perhaps TRBD1 (5 bases). CDR3 length: 16 amino acids. V was pared by 0 bases and J by 0 bases, with 10 bases between. The V gene's germline CDR1 is SGDLS and CDR2 YYNGEE. The CDR3: CASSVEGQYSGNTIYF. The CDR3 bases are TGTGCCAGCAGCGTAGAGGGGCAGTACTCTGGAAACACCATATATTTT.

The rearrangement uses TRBV19 and TRBJ1-5; D uncertain. This CDR3 has 15 amino acids. CDR1 LNHDA and CDR2 SQIVND come from the germline V gene (reference sequence). V shed 3 bases and J shed 0 bases, with 9 bases lying between them. CDR3 in amino acids: CASSIRRNSNQPQHF. The CDR3 nucleotides read TGTGCCAGTAGTATTCGGCGGAATAGCAATCAGCCCCAGCATTTT.

The chain couples TRBV24-1 to TRBJ2-7; D is unresolved. CDR3 length equals 15 residues. V dropped 2 bases and J dropped 4 bases, with 14 bases sitting between them. Germline CDR1 is KGHDR and CDR2 is SFDVKD. In DNA form, the CDR3 reads TGTGCCACCAGTGATTCCAGACGCGGTCGATACGAGCAGTACTTC. Its translation is CATSDSRRGRYEQYF.

This clone was detected a few times. The rearrangement joins TRBV18 to TRBJ1-1, with 10 bases matching TRBD1. After removal of 4 bases from V and 6 bases from J, the junction contained 5 bases not matched to a gene. Germline CDR1 reads KGHSH; CDR2 reads LQKENI. CDR3 length: 14 amino acids. CDR3 nucleotides: TGTGCCAGCTCACTCGGACAGGGGGAATCTGAAGCTTTCTTT. It codes for CASSLGQGESEAFF. Full variable domain (remainder filled in from reference TRBV18 and TRBJ1-1): NAGVMQNPRHLVRRRGQEARLRCSPMKGHSHVYWYRQLPEEGLKFMVYLQKENIIDESGMPKERFSAEFPKEGPSILRIQQVVRGDSAAYFCASSLGQGESEAFFGQGTRLTVV.

The chain is built from TRBV6-2 or TRBV6-3 and TRBJ1-5, with D unresolved. This CDR3 comprises 13 residues. V gave up 4 bases and J gave up 4 bases, with 8 bases separating them. Germline CDR1 reads MNHEY; CDR2 reads SVGEGT. The CDR3 region has the DNA TGTGCCAGCAGTTCCCTACGGAATCAGCCCCAGCATTTT. Protein sequence: CASSSLRNQPQHF.

The genes are TRBV30 and TRBJ2-2; TRBD1 might be the D (6 bases). This CDR3 has 15 residues. V lost 2 bases, J lost 3 bases, and 13 bases lay in between. Per germline, CDR1 GTSNPN and CDR2 SVGIG (reference sequence). This chain's CDR3 is CAWSLGTKYTGELFF. The CDR3 DNA reads as TGTGCCTGGAGTTTGGGGACAAAGTACACCGGGGAGCTGTTTTTT.

The chain combines TRBV5-1 with TRBJ1-1; D not certain. CDR1 and CDR2 from the germline V gene are SGHRS and YFSETQ. The CDR3 spans 14 residues. V was pared by 2 bases and J by 0 bases, with 8 bases between. The CDR3 loop reads CASSFREMNTEAFF. The CDR3 DNA sequence: TGCGCCAGCAGCTTTCGTGAGATGAACACTGAAGCTTTCTTT.

The chain uses TRBV3-1 (or the pseudogene TRBV3-2) and TRBJ1-1; 7 bases map to TRBD1. Germline-derived CDR1 and CDR2 are LGHDT and YNNKEL (reference sequence). J gave up 4 bases and V 5 bases, and 4 bases lay outside the gene matches. The CDR3 has 13 amino acids. CDR3 amino acids: CASSRGLGTEAFF. The CDR3 bases are TGTGCCAGCAGCAGGGGGCTTGGCACTGAAGCTTTCTTT.

The chain has TRBV20-1 and TRBJ1-1; D call uncertain. Germline assignment: CDR1 DFQATT and CDR2 SNEGSKA (reference sequence). This CDR3 spans 11 amino acids. V was shortened by 6 bases and J by 3 bases, with 8 bases between the two germline ends. The CDR3: CSAPRDTEAFF. Here the CDR3 DNA reads TGCAGTGCCCCCCGGGACACTGAAGCTTTCTTT.

The V and J genes are TRBV15 and TRBJ1-3, with D possibly being TRBD1 (6 bases). The CDR3 runs to 16 residues. V was clipped by 3 bases and J by 2 bases, with 14 bases between them. CDR1 LNHNV and CDR2 YYDKDF come from the germline V gene (reference sequence). The CDR3 coding sequence is TGTGCCACCAGCAGGGGACGTACAGGGCCTGGAAACACCATATATTTT. It encodes CATSRGRTGPGNTIYF.

The chain combines TRBV6-5 with TRBJ1-2; D ambiguous. This CDR3 has 15 amino acids. The V end was cut by 7 bases, the J end by 0 bases, with 15 bases between. CDR1 is MNHEY, CDR2 SVGAGI, per germline. The CDR3 protein is CASNAWRIANYGYTF. CDR3 coding DNA: TGTGCCAGCAATGCGTGGCGGATAGCTAACTATGGCTACACCTTC.

The chain combines TRBV19 with TRBJ2-5, with TRBD1 identical over 12 bases. The ends lost 9 bases at V and 9 bases at J; junction bases unmatched: 14. This CDR3 comprises 15 residues. CDR1 is LNHDA, CDR2 SQIVND, per germline (reference sequence). The CDR3, as DNA: TGTGCCAGCGCTCAAAAGGGACAGGGGGCTACGGCCCAGTACTTC. Translating gives CASAQKGQGATAQYF.

This clone came up a few times. The chain combines TRBV7-2 with TRBJ2-1, with D maybe TRBD2 (5 bases). The V and J ends lost 5 bases and 5 bases respectively, with 13 bases between them. Looked up from germline, CDR1 is SGHTA and CDR2 is FQGNSA. The CDR3 runs 14 residues. DNA of the CDR3: TGTGCCAGCAGCCCCGCCCCGCGGGACAATGAGCAGTTCTTC. The encoded protein is CASSPAPRDNEQFF. Looking up the rest from reference TRBV7-2 and TRBJ2-1 gives the full variable domain: GAGVSQSPSNKVTEKGKDVELRCDPISGHTALYWYRQSLGQGLEFLIYFQGNSAPDKSGLPSDRFSAERTGGSVSTLTIQRTQQEDSAVYLCASSPAPRDNEQFFGPGTRLTVL.